This T cell receptor beta chain was identified during a study of blood T cell repertoires in COVID-19. Trimming stripped 0 bases from V and 7 bases from J, with 14 bases between. Germline V gene data show CDR1 as SGDLS and CDR2 as YYNGEE. CDR3 length: 15 amino acids. This clone came up once. Profiled with immunoSEQ multiplex PCR; TCRdb holds only in-frame clones, not every one. Among 180,000 or so clones, approximately 80% were seen once, and the ten largest hold about 7%. The chain combines TRBV9 with TRBJ1-5; no reliable D call. Sequencing was performed on peripheral blood. The sequence came from a woman in her thirties or forties with COVID-19, enrolled during active disease. CDR3 in amino acids: CASSVEGGKGQPQHF. CDR3 in DNA: TGTGCCAGCAGCGTAGAAGGAGGGAAGGGCCAGCCCCAGCATTTT. Full variable domain (missing parts from reference TRBV9 and TRBJ1-5): DSGVTQTPKHLITATGQRVTLRCSPRSGDLSVYWYQQSLDQGLQFLIQYYNGEERAKGNILERFSAQQFPDLHSELNLSSLELGDSALYFCASSVEGGKGQPQHFGDGTRLSIL.